The 13 T cell receptor beta chains listed next were all sequenced from one sample in a study of blood T cell repertoires in COVID-19. Clones were read by immunoSEQ multiplex PCR, and TCRdb kept only the in-frame ones, dropping some. The data hold about 82,000 clones, with about 85% observed a single time. Sequenced input: peripheral blood. These receptors were taken from a man aged 80 or over with active or convalescent COVID-19.

The V and J genes are TRBV25-1 and TRBJ2-3; the D is unclear. The V and J ends lost 2 bases and 8 bases respectively, with 11 bases between them. There are 13 residues in the CDR3. Germline V gene sequence: CDR1 MGHDK, CDR2 SYGVNS. CDR3 region: CASSEQVSSTQYF. The CDR3 DNA reads TGTGCCAGCAGTGAACAGGTCTCCTCTACGCAGTATTTT.

The rearrangement uses TRBV5-4 and TRBJ1-2; no reliable D call. The V gene lost 4 bases and the J gene lost 4 bases, with 14 bases spanning the gap. Germline assignment: CDR1 SGHNT and CDR2 YYREEE (reference sequence). The CDR3 loop spans 14 amino acids. In nucleotides, the CDR3 is TGTGCCAGCAGCACCACCAGGCGGGGCTATGGCTACACCTTC. Residues: CASSTTRRGYGYTF.

V usage is TRBV12-3 or TRBV12-4 and J usage is TRBJ1-1; no firm D call. V was trimmed by 6 bases and J by 0 bases, leaving 8 bases between them. There are 13 residues in the CDR3. The DNA for the CDR3 is TGTGCCAGCAGGCGACTAGTGAACACTGAAGCTTTCTTT. Protein: CASRRLVNTEAFF.

The CDR3 region has the DNA TGTGCCAGCAGTCTGAGACTAGCGGGACAATACAATGAGCAGTTCTTC. It codes for CASSLRLAGQYNEQFF. The V gene is TRBV27, the J gene TRBJ2-1, with 11 bases that match TRBD2. CDR3 length: 16 residues. Trimming cost V 5 bases and J 4 bases; bases outside gene matches: 7. CDR1 is MNHEY, CDR2 SMNVEV, per germline (reference sequence).

The chain combines TRBV3-1 (or the pseudogene TRBV3-2) with TRBJ2-2; the D gene is possibly TRBD2 (5 bases). Trimming removed 1 base at V and 4 bases at J, with 13 bases between. From germline, CDR1 is LGHDT and CDR2 YNNKEL (reference sequence). There are 16 residues in the CDR3. CDR3 sequence reads: CASSQGLRVITGELFF. CDR3 DNA: TGTGCCAGCAGCCAAGGTCTGAGGGTCATCACCGGGGAGCTGTTTTTT.

Only a few counts were recorded for this clone. The chain couples TRBV14 to TRBJ1-6; D gene uncertain. Germline CDR1 reads SGHDN; CDR2 reads FVKESK. The CDR3 runs to 15 residues. Trimming left V 0 bases short and J 7 bases short, with 10 bases between. CDR3 in DNA: TGTGCCAGCAGCCAAGAGCTTAGCGGAAATTCACCCCTCCACTTT. This codes for CASSQELSGNSPLHF.

This chain joins TRBV19 and TRBJ1-5; D call uncertain. CDR3 length: 15 amino acids. Trimming took 5 bases from V and 0 from J, leaving 11 bases between them. From germline, CDR1 is LNHDA and CDR2 SQIVND (reference sequence). The CDR3 DNA reads TGTGCCAGTAGTTTCACAGTGTATAGCAATCAGCCCCAGCATTTT. Its translation: CASSFTVYSNQPQHF.

This clone was detected only a few times. This chain joins TRBV5-6 and TRBJ1-2; TRBD1 is a possible D gene (5 bases). V was cut by 4 bases and J by 8 bases, with 15 bases left in between. The germline V gene encodes CDR1 SGHDT and CDR2 YYEEEE. This CDR3 region has 13 residues. CDR3 sequence (DNA): TGTGCCAGCAGCGATGCAGGGTTTTTGGGCTACACCTTC. Its translation is CASSDAGFLGYTF.

This clone has ten or more counts. The chain uses TRBV11-2 and TRBJ2-7; perhaps TRBD1 as D (6 bases). Germline CDR1 reads SGHAT; CDR2 reads FQNNGV. CDR3 length equals 14 residues. V dropped 7 bases and J dropped 4 bases, with 17 bases sitting between them. The chain's CDR3 is CASNPRQGSYEQYV. The CDR3 DNA is TGTGCCAGCAACCCACGGCAGGGGAGTTACGAGCAGTACGTC.

This chain connects TRBV5-1 to TRBJ1-2, with a possible D match to TRBD1 (5 bases). Trimming took off 1 base at V and 6 bases at J, with 13 bases between the two ends. Germline V lookup: CDR1 SGHRS, CDR2 YFSETQ. CDR3 length equals 14 residues. The CDR3 region has the DNA TGCGCCAGCAGCTTGTCAGGGTACCCGGATGGCTACACCTTC. Its translation: CASSLSGYPDGYTF.

This rearrangement joins TRBV4-1 to TRBJ2-3, with D possibly being TRBD1 (5 bases). V was trimmed by 6 bases and J by 1 base, leaving 8 bases between them. The germline gives CDR1 MGHRA, CDR2 YSYEKL. CDR3 length: 13 amino acids. The CDR3 is CASRPQGTDTQYF. The CDR3 DNA follows: TGCGCCAGCAGACCACAGGGCACAGATACGCAGTATTTT.

The rearrangement links TRBV7-3 to TRBJ1-1; 7 nucleotides line up with TRBD1. Germline V CDR1 and CDR2: SGHTA, FQGTGA. V gave up 5 bases and J gave up 2 bases; unmatched junction bases: 8. The length of the CDR3 is 15 residues. CDR3 sequence (DNA): TGTGCCAGCAGCGCCAACGACAGGGACAACACTGAAGCTTTCTTT. It is translated as CASSANDRDNTEAFF. Together with reference TRBV7-3 and TRBJ1-1, the CDR3 gives the full variable domain: GAGVSQTPSNKVTEKGKYVELRCDPISGHTALYWYRQSLGQGPEFLIYFQGTGAADDSGLPNDRFFAVRPEGSVSTLKIQRTERGDSAVYLCASSANDRDNTEAFFGQGTRLTVV.

The CDR3 DNA follows: TGCAGCGCCGACAACACAGTCGGCGGGGGGGCCTTCAGGCAGACCCAGTACTTC. Translation: CSADNTVGGGAFRQTQYF. The V and J genes are TRBV29-1 and TRBJ2-5; 9 bases line up with TRBD2. This CDR3 is 18 amino acids long. The J segment lost 6 bases and the V segment lost 7 bases, leaving 24 bases of the junction unmatched. Germline V gives CDR1 SQVTM, CDR2 ANQGSEA.